These T cell receptor beta chains were read from a single sample in a study of molecular identifiers for immune sequencing clone quantification. TCRdb passed the PCR reads through MiXCR, listing each CDR3 protein once. This sample has approximately 550,000 distinct CDR3 sequences, with roughly a fifth found just once. Sequences were obtained from naive CD8+ T cells from blood, with Jurkat cell RNA spiked in. The receptors here all came from a human donor in good health. Some libraries in this study had Jurkat cell RNA spiked in. Both conserved end residues are part of each CDR3. D genes are given only for firm matches. Only part of the rows carry a size: once, few, many, or a class if the clone is expanded.

J gene | V gene | clone size | D gene | CDR3 DNA | CDR3 protein
TRBJ1-2 | TRBV18 | many | - | TGTGCCAGCTCACCACCGTACTCAGGTGGTGATGGCTACACCTTC | CASSPPYSGGDGYTF
TRBJ2-1 | TRBV29-1 | many | - | TGCAGCGTCAGCGGAGGAGGGCACAATGAGCAGTTCTTC | CSVSGGGHNEQFF
TRBJ2-5 | TRBV5-1 | many | - | TGCGCCAGCAGCTTCGTAGAGGGTGTGGGGCCACAAGAGACCCAGTACTTC | CASSFVEGVGPQETQYF
TRBJ1-1 | TRBV7-9 | - | TRBD1 | TGTGCCAGCAGCCCGACAGGGGCTCACACTGAAGCCTTCTTT | CASSPTGAHTEAFF
TRBJ2-7 | TRBV11-3 | - | - | TGTGCCAGCAGCCCCGGGCGGGGGCCCTACGAGCAGTACTTC | CASSPGRGPYEQYF
TRBJ2-7 | TRBV15 | many | - | TGTGCCACCAGCAACCTACAGGGCTACGAGCAGTACTTC | CATSNLQGYEQYF
TRBJ1-1 | TRBV30 | - | - | TGTGCCTGGAGTTACATGAACACTGAAGCTTTTTTT | CAWSYMNTEAFF
TRBJ2-3 | TRBV12-3/TRBV12-4 | many | - | TGTGCCAGCAGTCGACCGGCTTCCTCAGATACGCAGTATTTT | CASSRPASSDTQYF
TRBJ2-5 | TRBV6-5 | - | TRBD2 | TGTGCCAGCAGTTACGGCCTAGCGGGAGGGGGTAAACAAGAGACCCAGTACTTC | CASSYGLAGGGKQETQYF
TRBJ2-3 | TRBV20-1 | many | - | TGCAGTGCTGCCAGACAACCCACAGATACGCAGTATTTT | CSAARQPTDTQYF
TRBJ1-5 | TRBV4-1 | many | - | TGCGCCAGCAGCGAGGACAGTAGCAATCAGCCCCAGCATTTT | CASSEDSSNQPQHF
TRBJ1-1 | TRBV4-1 | many | TRBD1 | TGCGCCAGCAGCCAAGGACAGGGTGCCACTGAAGCTTTCTTT | CASSQGQGATEAFF
TRBJ2-2 | TRBV27 | few | - | TGTGCCAGCAGTTGGCAGGGAGACACCGGGGAGCTGTTTTTT | CASSWQGDTGELFF
TRBJ2-2 | TRBV4-2 | few | - | TGTGCCAGCAGCCAAGATTTCTGGGGGACCAACACCGGGGAGCTGTTTTTT | CASSQDFWGTNTGELFF
TRBJ2-7 | TRBV19 | - | TRBD1 | TGTGCCAGTAGTATTGGGACAGAGGCCTACGAGCAGTACTTC | CASSIGTEAYEQYF
TRBJ2-7 | TRBV27 | - | TRBD1 | TGTGCCAGCAGCGACAGGGGCTATTTCCCCTACGAGCAGTACTTC | CASSDRGYFPYEQYF
TRBJ2-3 | TRBV6-5 | - | - | TGTGCCGGCAGTTACTCGAACAGGGTGGCAGATACGCAGTATTTT | CAGSYSNRVADTQYF